The 13 T cell receptor beta chains listed next were all sequenced from one sample in a study of T-cell memory formation after mild COVID-19. TCRdb recomputed calls from the 5' RACE reads with MiXCR, one row per CDR3 protein. This table holds a few hundred thousand distinct CDR3 sequences, less than 20% found once. Sequencing used PBMCs or a T cell subset sorted from them (not recorded which). The receptors were gathered from a young man who had mild COVID-19 (a few samples of this study predate the infection). Cell type and time point are not known.

This chain connects TRBV25-1 to TRBJ1-1; 8 bases are shared with TRBD1. CDR3 length equals 16 residues. The germline CDR1 and CDR2 sequences are MGHDK and SYGVNS. The V gene end was trimmed by 7 bases and the J gene end by 4 bases; junction bases not matched to a gene: 14. CDR3 residues: CASTPPDRVGGTEAFF. The DNA of the CDR3 is TGTGCCAGCACCCCCCCGGACAGGGTTGGTGGCACTGAAGCTTTCTTT. The full variable domain, in which reference TRBV25-1 and TRBJ1-1 provide the parts outside the CDR3, is EADIYQTPRYLVIGTGKKITLECSQTMGHDKMYWYQQDPGMELHLIHYSYGVNSTEKGDLSSESTVSRIRTEHFPLTLESARPSHTSQYLCASTPPDRVGGTEAFFGQGTRLTVV.

In its sample, this clonotype was seen many times. This may be a read error: a much more frequent sequence differs by one nucleotide. The chain is built from TRBV15 and TRBJ2-5; D gene ambiguous. The CDR3 is made up of 12 amino acids. V was cut by 0 bases and J by 5 bases, with 4 bases left in between. Germline CDR1 is LNHNV and CDR2 is YYDKDF (reference sequence). The CDR3 bases are TGTGCCACCAGCAGAGATTGGGAGACCCAGTACTTC. It specifies CATSRDWETQYF.

This clonotype was seen only a few times. The rearrangement joins TRBV5-6 to TRBJ2-7; D tentatively fits TRBD1 or TRBD2 (5 bases each). The CDR3 is made up of 13 amino acids. Trimming left V 3 bases short and J 11 bases short, with 18 bases between. The germline V gene has CDR1 SGHDT and CDR2 YYEEEE. This CDR3 reads CASSSSGTGNKYF. CDR3 coding DNA: TGTGCCAGCAGCTCCTCAGGGACCGGGAATAAGTACTTC.

The sample holds a few counts of this clonotype. The chain joins TRBV20-1 to TRBJ2-7; D is perhaps TRBD1 or TRBD2 (5 bases each). Germline CDR1 and CDR2: DFQATT and SNEGSKA (reference sequence). This CDR3 region has 16 residues. Trimming stripped 0 bases from V and 2 bases from J, with 17 bases between. The chain's CDR3 is CSARDHGDLGAYEQYF. The CDR3 nucleotides are TGCAGTGCTAGAGATCACGGCGACTTGGGGGCCTACGAGCAGTACTTC.

The V call is TRBV7-2, the J call TRBJ2-1, with 7 bases fitting TRBD1. CDR3 length: 12 residues. Germline CDR1 SGHTA, CDR2 FQGNSA. V shed 5 bases, J shed 7 bases, and the junction held 2 bases outside the gene matches. CDR3 DNA sequence: TGTGCCAGCAGCGAACAGGGGAATGAGCAGTTCTTC. Its protein is CASSEQGNEQFF.

The chain uses TRBV5-1 and TRBJ2-7; D is unclear. Germline V gene lookup returns CDR1 SGHRS and CDR2 YFSETQ. Trimming took off 1 base at V and 2 bases at J, with 10 bases between the two ends. This CDR3 is 14 amino acids long. The CDR3 DNA reads TGCGCCAGCAGCTTGCTTCCGGTAACCTACGAGCAGTACTTC. Its translation: CASSLLPVTYEQYF. The whole variable domain, filled in from reference TRBV5-1 and TRBJ2-7, reads KAGVTQTPRYLIKTRGQQVTLSCSPISGHRSVSWYQQTPGQGLQFLFEYFSETQRNKGNFPGRFSGRQFSNSRSEMNVSTLELGDSALYLCASSLLPVTYEQYFGPGTRLTVT.

CDR3 sequence: CASSYRWAGVSGANVLTF. The CDR3 bases are TGTGCCAGCAGTTACAGATGGGCAGGGGTATCTGGGGCCAACGTCCTGACTTTC. The rearrangement uses TRBV6-5 and TRBJ2-6; D is perhaps TRBD1 (6 bases). The CDR3 has 18 residues. Per germline, CDR1 MNHEY and CDR2 SVGAGI. The ends were cut back, 2 bases at V and 1 base at J, with 15 bases in the middle.

This clonotype appeared many times. The chain joins TRBV12-3 or TRBV12-4 to TRBJ2-3; 7 positions agree with TRBD2. J gave up 0 bases and V 0 bases, and 6 bases lay outside the gene matches. CDR3 length: 17 residues. CDR3 sequence (DNA): TGTGCCAGCAGTTTAGCGGGGAGGGGTCCTAGCACAGATACGCAGTATTTT. Its translation is CASSLAGRGPSTDTQYF.

This chain links TRBV5-1 with TRBJ2-5; the match to TRBD1 covers 7 bases. The CDR3 has 15 amino acids. From germline, CDR1 is SGHRS and CDR2 YFSETQ. The trim removed 4 bases at V and 4 bases at J, leaving 10 bases unmatched. The CDR3 is CASSVQSSGGETQYF. In DNA, the CDR3 is TGCGCCAGCAGCGTACAGTCCTCAGGGGGAGAGACCCAGTACTTC. The entire variable domain, with the rest obtained from reference TRBV5-1 and TRBJ2-5, is as follows: KAGVTQTPRYLIKTRGQQVTLSCSPISGHRSVSWYQQTPGQGLQFLFEYFSETQRNKGNFPGRFSGRQFSNSRSEMNVSTLELGDSALYLCASSVQSSGGETQYFGPGTRLLVL.

This chain uses TRBV29-1 with TRBJ2-3; weak D call: TRBD2 (6 bases). Germline CDR1 reads SQVTM; CDR2 reads ANQGSEA. Between the trimmed V and J ends, which lost 6 bases and 6 bases, there was a span of 16 bases. The CDR3 totals 13 residues. As DNA, the CDR3 is TGCAGCGTGCCCGGAGCGGGCCCCGATACGCAGTATTTT. Amino acid sequence: CSVPGAGPDTQYF.

In nucleotides, the CDR3 is TGTGCCAGCAGCTTAGGGAGTCCCAGGGGGCGGATGGCGAACACTGAAGCTTTCTTT. Its translation: CASSLGSPRGRMANTEAFF. The V gene is TRBV7-3, the J gene TRBJ1-1; TRBD1 agrees at 8 bases. V gave up 2 bases and J gave up 1 base; unmatched junction bases: 15. The CDR3 runs 19 residues. The germline CDR1 and CDR2 sequences are SGHTA and FQGTGA.

In this sample, this clonotype turned up a few times. The chain employs TRBV10-3 and TRBJ2-2, with 8 bases aligning to TRBD2. Germline assignment: CDR1 ENHRY and CDR2 SYGVKD. The V and J ends lost 8 bases and 0 bases, in that order; junction bases with no gene match: 5. CDR3 length equals 15 residues. The CDR3 DNA reads as TGTGCCATCCCTCGGGGGGGCGCGAACACCGGGGAGCTGTTTTTT. Translated, it gives CAIPRGGANTGELFF.

This clonotype has a handful of counts. The chain carries TRBV10-3 and TRBJ2-5, with D perhaps assigned TRBD1 or TRBD2 (5 bases each). The CDR3 runs to 15 residues. Germline V gene data show CDR1 as ENHRY and CDR2 as SYGVKD. With 9 bases removed from V and 0 bases from J, the gap between germline ends came to 17 bases. In DNA, the CDR3 is TGTGCCATAGGCCGCACGGGGCATAACCAAGAGACCCAGTACTTC. Translated, it gives CAIGRTGHNQETQYF.